Below, one T cell receptor beta chain is given with its context. The antigen remains unidentified. These data are taken from a study of cytomegalovirus exposure and HLA in healthy donors. Study information: Membership in the Caucasian-associated ancestry cluster was found for around 85% of approximately 400 genotyped donors. Study-wide results and limits: In terms of immune exposure information, only CMV serostatus was available. In a later analysis, HLA-associated TCR beta chains were more clonally expanded than equally common others.

Samples came from healthy bone marrow donors. The PCR employed 60 Vbeta primers together with 13 Jbeta primers. Profiled with immunoSEQ multiplex PCR; TCRdb holds only in-frame clones, not every one. The repertoire includes 110,000 to 150,000 clones, around 10% of them detected once, and 1.5% to 2% sits in the top ten. This TCR was recovered from a man aged 50 to 59 in good health and CMV-seronegative. Sequences were obtained from PBMCs.

The CDR3 loop is CASSLEQYNSPLHF. In nucleotides, the CDR3 is TGTGCCAGCAGCTTAGAACAGTATAATTCACCCCTCCACTTT. The chain has TRBV7-9 and TRBJ1-6; D unclear. Trimming removed 1 base at V and 4 bases at J, with 5 bases between. This CDR3 is 14 amino acids long. Germline assignment: CDR1 SEHNR and CDR2 FQNEAQ (reference sequence).